The 25 T cell receptor beta chains below come from one sample, sequenced in a study of T cell changes during pregnancy in multiple sclerosis. The repertoire was sequenced with immunoSEQ multiplex PCR; TCRdb's copy has only in-frame clones and lacks some. The sample holds approximately 99,000 clones, around nine tenths seen once. This sample comprised peripheral blood, obtained in the second trimester of pregnancy. These TCRs come from a female donor in good health, enrolled as a control in a pregnancy study.

V is TRBV7-9 and J is TRBJ1-1; perhaps TRBD1 as D (6 bases). The CDR3 sequence is 14 residues long. The ends were cut back, 5 bases at V and 5 bases at J, with 15 bases in the middle. Germline loops: CDR1 SEHNR, CDR2 FQNEAQ (reference sequence). CDR3 loop: CASSPTGPQTEAFF. The CDR3 coding sequence is TGTGCCAGCAGCCCCACAGGGCCGCAGACTGAAGCTTTCTTT.

V gene TRBV5-1 combines with J gene TRBJ1-4, with 12 bases that match TRBD1. This CDR3 is 17 amino acids long. CDR1 is SGHRS, CDR2 YFSETQ, per germline. Unmatched junction bases numbered 10, after V lost 2 bases and J lost 8 bases. The CDR3 region has the DNA TGCGCCAGCAGCTTAACCGGGACAGGGGGCGCGGGGGAAAAACTGTTTTTT. This gives the protein CASSLTGTGGAGEKLFF.

The chain employs TRBV19 and TRBJ1-2; TRBD1 aligns across 7 bases. The CDR3 sequence is 15 residues long. V shed 6 bases and J 7 bases; nucleotides not matched to a gene: 14. In germline, CDR1 is LNHDA, CDR2 SQIVND (reference sequence). As DNA, the CDR3 is TGTGCCAGTAGCGCCCCGGGACAGACCTGGGGTGGCTACACCTTC. This translates into CASSAPGQTWGGYTF.

This sequence joins TRBV5-1 and TRBJ1-2; D is unclear. The V gene's germline CDR1 is SGHRS and CDR2 YFSETQ. Trimming removed 0 bases from V and 6 bases from J, with 12 bases in between. The CDR3 is 14 residues long. The CDR3 DNA reads as TGCGCCAGCAGCTTGGGGAGGGATAAGAATGGCTACACCTTC. The encoded protein is CASSLGRDKNGYTF.

The DNA of the CDR3 is TGTGCCAGCAGCCCCGACAGGGGCCCAGATACGCAGTATTTT. Residues: CASSPDRGPDTQYF. This chain uses TRBV7-2 with TRBJ2-3, with 8 bases aligning to TRBD1. The J segment lost 4 bases and the V segment lost 5 bases, leaving 5 bases of the junction unmatched. Germline V gene lookup returns CDR1 SGHTA and CDR2 FQGNSA. This CDR3 has 14 amino acids.

The genes are TRBV6-5 and TRBJ1-5, with D possibly matching TRBD1 (5 bases). CDR1 is MNHEY, CDR2 SVGAGI, per germline. The CDR3 has 12 amino acids. Between the trimmed V and J ends, which lost 5 bases and 6 bases, there was a span of 8 bases. The CDR3 DNA is TGTGCCAGCAGTCGTAGGGGTCAGCCCCAGCATTTT. Its translation is CASSRRGQPQHF.

This chain uses TRBV11-2 with TRBJ2-7; tentatively, D is TRBD1 (5 bases). The CDR3 consists of 14 residues. Germline V CDR1 and CDR2: SGHAT, FQNNGV. V lost 3 bases to trimming and J lost 4 bases, with 13 bases between them. CDR3 amino acids: CASSFGSGRYEQYF. The CDR3 coding sequence is TGTGCCAGCAGCTTCGGATCAGGGCGTTACGAGCAGTACTTC.

This chain joins TRBV18 and TRBJ1-1; a possible D gene is TRBD1 (5 bases). Germline CDR1 reads KGHSH; CDR2 reads LQKENI. The CDR3 spans 11 residues. Trimming removed 8 bases from V and 5 bases from J, with 9 bases in between. The CDR3 DNA reads TGTGCCAGCACCCCAGGGACTGAAGCTTTCTTT. It encodes CASTPGTEAFF. Variable domain in full (rest from reference TRBV18 and TRBJ1-1): NAGVMQNPRHLVRRRGQEARLRCSPMKGHSHVYWYRQLPEEGLKFMVYLQKENIIDESGMPKERFSAEFPKEGPSILRIQQVVRGDSAAYFCASTPGTEAFFGQGTRLTVV.

The V and J genes are TRBV13 and TRBJ2-5; 8 bases map to TRBD2. The CDR3 runs 14 residues. After removal of 2 bases from V and 1 base from J, the junction contained 0 bases not matched to a gene. CDR1 is PRHDT and CDR2 is FYEKMQ in the germline V gene (reference sequence). CDR3 sequence (DNA): TGTGCCAGCAGCTTAACTAGCGGCCAAGAGACCCAGTACTTC. Translating gives CASSLTSGQETQYF.

The gene calls are TRBV7-2 and TRBJ1-2; maybe TRBD1 (6 bases). Germline lookup yields CDR1 SGHTA and CDR2 FQGNSA. The ends were cut back, 7 bases at V and 4 bases at J, with 10 bases in the middle. CDR3 length equals 12 residues. As DNA, the CDR3 is TGTGCCAGCACCCCACAGGGCTATGGCTACACCTTC. As protein: CASTPQGYGYTF.

This chain joins TRBV10-3 and TRBJ1-1; D is undetermined. This CDR3 contains 13 residues. CDR1 is ENHRY and CDR2 is SYGVKD in the germline V gene. V lost 7 bases to trimming and J lost 4 bases, with 13 bases between them. CDR3 nucleotides: TGTGCCATCAAGCGGAGGGAGGGCACTGAAGCTTTCTTT. Protein product: CAIKRREGTEAFF.

This chain joins TRBV5-6 and TRBJ1-2; D is possibly TRBD1 (6 bases). V dropped 4 bases and J dropped 6 bases, with 16 bases sitting between them. This CDR3 is 14 amino acids long. Germline CDR1 is SGHDT and CDR2 is YYEEEE. The CDR3 here is CASSHSGGLHGYTF. The DNA for the CDR3 is TGTGCCAGCAGCCACTCGGGGGGCTTACATGGCTACACCTTC.

J is TRBJ2-1 and V is TRBV9; no clear D. The CDR3 is 14 amino acids. The ends were cut back, 0 bases at V and 7 bases at J, with 11 bases in the middle. Per the germline V gene, CDR1 is SGDLS and CDR2 is YYNGEE. CDR3 sequence (DNA): TGTGCCAGCAGCGTAGAGGTAGGCAGGAATGAGCAGTTCTTC. Its protein is CASSVEVGRNEQFF.

The chain carries TRBV2 and TRBJ1-2; D is ambiguous. This CDR3 region has 12 residues. Trimming pared 5 bases from V and 13 bases from J, leaving 17 bases between. The germline gives CDR1 SNHLY, CDR2 FYNNEI. The CDR3 is CASSSRSRVSTF. CDR3 sequence (DNA): TGTGCCAGCAGTAGTAGGTCCCGGGTGAGCACCTTC.

The chain uses TRBV5-6 and TRBJ1-2, with TRBD1 matching 7 bases. The CDR3 contains 14 residues. Germline values: CDR1 SGHDT, CDR2 YYEEEE. J lost 8 bases, V lost 4 bases, and 11 bases had no gene match. The CDR3 DNA sequence: TGTGCCAGCAGCCTGGCAACAGGGGTAGGCGGCTACACCTTC. Residues: CASSLATGVGGYTF.

This chain links TRBV19 with TRBJ2-3; D possibly corresponds to TRBD2 (5 bases). This CDR3 comprises 13 residues. The V and J ends lost 7 bases and 1 base respectively, with 9 bases between them. Germline values: CDR1 LNHDA, CDR2 SQIVND (reference sequence). The CDR3 loop reads CASKIARTDTQYF. The CDR3 bases are TGTGCCAGTAAAATAGCGCGCACAGATACGCAGTATTTT. The whole variable domain, filled in from reference TRBV19 and TRBJ2-3, reads DGGITQSPKYLFRKEGQNVTLSCEQNLNHDAMYWYRQDPGQGLRLIYYSQIVNDFQKGDIAEGYSVSREKKESFPLTVTSAQKNPTAFYLCASKIARTDTQYFGPGTRLTVL.

The rearrangement uses TRBV9 and TRBJ2-2, with D unresolved. Germline V gives CDR1 SGDLS, CDR2 YYNGEE. The CDR3 is 16 amino acids. V lost 4 bases to trimming and J lost 1 base, with 14 bases between them. The CDR3 region is CASSPHPPGNTGELFF. The CDR3 DNA reads TGTGCCAGCAGCCCACACCCCCCTGGGAACACCGGGGAGCTGTTTTTT.

This chain uses TRBV18 with TRBJ2-4, with a tentative D call TRBD2 (6 bases). Germline V CDR1 and CDR2: KGHSH, LQKENI. The CDR3 consists of 15 residues. With 3 bases removed from V and 0 bases from J, the gap between germline ends came to 9 bases. The CDR3 reads CASSPQGLAKNIQYF. The CDR3 DNA reads as TGTGCCAGCTCACCGCAGGGACTAGCCAAAAACATTCAGTACTTC.

The CDR3 region is CASSPIGGGMNTEAFF. CDR3 DNA sequence: TGCGCCAGCAGTCCCATTGGGGGAGGGATGAACACTGAAGCTTTCTTT. The V call is TRBV23-1, the J call TRBJ1-1; D may be TRBD1 (5 bases). TRBV23-1 is classed as an ORF, of uncertain function. The CDR3 length is 16 residues. The V and J ends lost 4 bases and 0 bases respectively, with 15 bases between them.

This chain uses TRBV19 with TRBJ1-6; 9 bases map to TRBD1. There are 14 residues in the CDR3. V shed 10 bases and J 6 bases; nucleotides not matched to a gene: 7. CDR1 is LNHDA, CDR2 SQIVND, per germline (reference sequence). The CDR3 DNA reads TGTGCCACCCTGACAGGGGGGATTAATTCACCCCTCCACTTT. This translates into CATLTGGINSPLHF.

This clone has a handful of counts. The V call is TRBV7-9, the J call TRBJ1-5, with 7 bases aligning to TRBD1. J lost 3 bases, V lost 2 bases, and 4 bases had no gene match. The germline V gene encodes CDR1 SEHNR and CDR2 FQNEAQ (reference sequence). The CDR3 spans 15 residues. The CDR3 loop reads CASSLSRGNNQPQHF. CDR3 nucleotide sequence: TGTGCCAGCAGCTTAAGCAGGGGGAACAATCAGCCCCAGCATTTT.

The chain has TRBV9 and TRBJ1-5; a possible D gene is TRBD1 (5 bases). The V and J ends lost 4 bases and 7 bases respectively, with 15 bases between them. Germline V CDR1 and CDR2: SGDLS, YYNGEE. This CDR3 region has 14 residues. The CDR3 region is CASSQGSRGQPQHF. The DNA of the CDR3 is TGTGCCAGCAGCCAGGGATCACGGGGGCAGCCCCAGCATTTT.

The chain has TRBV11-2 and TRBJ2-1; 8 nucleotides line up with TRBD2. This CDR3 spans 15 amino acids. Unmatched junction bases numbered 6, after V lost 2 bases and J lost 6 bases. The germline gives CDR1 SGHAT, CDR2 FQNNGV. Here the CDR3 DNA reads TGTGCCAGCAGCTTACGGGCGGGGGGTAGCAATGAGCAGTTCTTC. Amino acids: CASSLRAGGSNEQFF.

The V call is TRBV7-9, the J call TRBJ1-3; D gene ambiguous. Trimming removed 3 bases from V and 0 bases from J, with 6 bases in between. Germline-derived CDR1 and CDR2 are SEHNR and FQNEAQ (reference sequence). There are 14 residues in the CDR3. The CDR3, as DNA: TGTGCCAGCAGCTTGGCTGTCTCTGGAAACACCATATATTTT. As protein: CASSLAVSGNTIYF.

The genes are TRBV6-5 and TRBJ1-1, with TRBD1 as a possible D gene (5 bases). There are 12 residues in the CDR3. Germline V lookup: CDR1 MNHEY, CDR2 SVGAGI. V lost 9 bases to trimming and J lost 1 base, with 9 bases between them. CDR3 in amino acids: CASGGGNTEAFF. The CDR3 nucleotides read TGTGCCAGTGGGGGGGGGAACACTGAAGCTTTCTTT.